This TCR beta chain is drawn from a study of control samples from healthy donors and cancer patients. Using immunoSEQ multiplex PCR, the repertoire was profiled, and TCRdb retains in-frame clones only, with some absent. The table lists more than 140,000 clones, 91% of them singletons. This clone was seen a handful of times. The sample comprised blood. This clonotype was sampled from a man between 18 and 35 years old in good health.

This CDR3 reads CAWKGPGDGETQYF. Here the CDR3 DNA reads TGTGCCTGGAAAGGCCCGGGCGACGGAGAGACCCAGTACTTC. This chain uses TRBV30 with TRBJ2-5; D remains ambiguous. Trimming cost V 4 bases and J 4 bases, with 16 bases left between them. Germline loops: CDR1 GTSNPN, CDR2 SVGIG (reference sequence). There are 14 residues in the CDR3. The whole variable domain, remainder taken from reference TRBV30 and TRBJ2-5, is SQTIHQWPATLVQPVGSPLSLECTVEGTSNPNLYWYRQAAGRGLQLLFYSVGIGQISSEVPQNLSASRPQDRQFILSSKKLLLSDSGFYLCAWKGPGDGETQYFGPGTRLLVL.